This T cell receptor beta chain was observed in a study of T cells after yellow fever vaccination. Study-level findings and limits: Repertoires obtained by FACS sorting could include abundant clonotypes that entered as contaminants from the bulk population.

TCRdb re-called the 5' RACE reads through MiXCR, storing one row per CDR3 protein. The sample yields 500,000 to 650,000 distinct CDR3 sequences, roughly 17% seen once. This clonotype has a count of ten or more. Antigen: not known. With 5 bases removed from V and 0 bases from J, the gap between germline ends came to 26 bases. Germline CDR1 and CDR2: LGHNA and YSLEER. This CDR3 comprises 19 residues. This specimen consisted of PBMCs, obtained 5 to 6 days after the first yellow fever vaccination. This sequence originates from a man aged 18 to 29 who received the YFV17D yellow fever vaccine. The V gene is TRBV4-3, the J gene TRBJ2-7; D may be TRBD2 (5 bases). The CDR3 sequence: CASSYGIYNAGRSSYEQYF. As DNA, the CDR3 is TGCGCCAGCAGCTACGGGATCTATAACGCAGGACGGAGCTCCTACGAGCAGTACTTC.